This T cell receptor beta chain emerged from a study of CD8+ T cells in alopecia areata. In the study overall: Treatment of the treated patients consisted of oral tofacitinib, 5 to 10 mg twice daily.

This clone was seen a single time. No antigen is known for it. cDNA reverse transcribed from extracted RNA served as the sequencing template. Clones were read by immunoSEQ multiplex PCR, and TCRdb kept only the in-frame ones, dropping some. The sample consists of a few hundred thousand clones, 35% to 40% of them appearing once. CDR1 is MGHDK, CDR2 SYGVNS, per germline. The CDR3 is 16 residues long. Trimming stripped 3 bases from V and 8 bases from J, with 20 bases between. Treatment: oral pan-JAK inhibitor, 5-10 mg twice daily. Regarding the study as a whole: For lesional scalp, especially alopecia totalis/universalis, clonality was higher than in normal scalp.

The sequence came from a human donor with alopecia areata. The starting material was CD4+ T cells sorted from blood, obtained at approximately week 31, from a patient treated with tofacitinib. The chain has TRBV25-1 and TRBJ2-1, with D perhaps TRBD2 (7 bases). Written as DNA, the CDR3 is TGTGCCAGCAGTGACCGGCGGGGGCAGGGAAGCGATGAGCAGTTCTTC. It yields the protein CASSDRRGQGSDEQFF.